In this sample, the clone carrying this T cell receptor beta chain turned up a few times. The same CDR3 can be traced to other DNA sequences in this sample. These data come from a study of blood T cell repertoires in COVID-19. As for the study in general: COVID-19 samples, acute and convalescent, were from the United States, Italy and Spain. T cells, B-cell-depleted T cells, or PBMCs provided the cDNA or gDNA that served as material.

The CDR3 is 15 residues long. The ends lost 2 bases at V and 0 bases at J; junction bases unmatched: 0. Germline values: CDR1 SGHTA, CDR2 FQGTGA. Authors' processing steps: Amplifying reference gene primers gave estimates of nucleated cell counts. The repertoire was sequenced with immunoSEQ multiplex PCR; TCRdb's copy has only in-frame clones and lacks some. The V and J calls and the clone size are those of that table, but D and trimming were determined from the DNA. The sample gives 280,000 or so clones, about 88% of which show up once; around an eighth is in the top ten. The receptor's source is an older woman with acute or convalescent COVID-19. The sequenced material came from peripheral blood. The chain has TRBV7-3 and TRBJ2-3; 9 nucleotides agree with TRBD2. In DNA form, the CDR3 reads TGTGCCAGCAGCTTAGCGGGGGGGAGCACAGATACGCAGTATTTT. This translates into CASSLAGGSTDTQYF.